This is a list of T cell receptor beta chains from one sample in a study of T cell responses to AZD1222 COVID-19 vaccine. TCRdb's copy holds only in-frame clones and misses some; the assay was immunoSEQ multiplex PCR. The table shows some 130,000 clones, with about 91% occurring only once. The sequenced sample was peripheral blood, obtained on day 0 of AZD1222 vaccination. The receptors here all came from an adult in good health. The CDR3 runs from the conserved cysteine through the conserved F or W. The order of the fields is clone size, V gene, D gene, J gene, CDR3 DNA, CDR3 protein. The D gene is left open where the match is weak. The size field is filled for only some rows; it gives once, few, many or a size class.

abundance: -; v_gene: TRBV6-5; d_gene: TRBD2; j_gene: TRBJ2-7; CDR3nt: TGTGCCAGCAGCCCCAGCGGGAGGGCTTCCTACGAGCAGTACTTC; CDR3aa: CASSPSGRASYEQYF
abundance: -; v_gene: TRBV19; d_gene: -; j_gene: TRBJ1-5; CDR3nt: TGTGCCAGTAGTATCCGACATCCTCAGCCCCAGCATTTT; CDR3aa: CASSIRHPQPQHF
abundance: -; v_gene: TRBV4-3; d_gene: TRBD1; j_gene: TRBJ2-4; CDR3nt: TGCGCCAGCAGCCATAACAGGGGTACCAAAAACATTCAGTACTTC; CDR3aa: CASSHNRGTKNIQYF
abundance: -; v_gene: TRBV27; d_gene: TRBD2; j_gene: TRBJ2-1; CDR3nt: TGTGCCAGCAGTCCCGGGACTAGCGGGAGGAATGAGCAGTTCTTC; CDR3aa: CASSPGTSGRNEQFF
abundance: -; v_gene: TRBV12-5; d_gene: -; j_gene: TRBJ1-5; CDR3nt: TGTGCTAGTGGCCCTGAACCGTATCAGCCCCAGCATTTT; CDR3aa: CASGPEPYQPQHF
abundance: -; v_gene: TRBV5-1; d_gene: TRBD2; j_gene: TRBJ2-1; CDR3nt: TGCGCCAGCAGCTCGGGACTAGCAACCTACAATGAGCAGTTCTTC; CDR3aa: CASSSGLATYNEQFF
abundance: -; v_gene: TRBV13; d_gene: TRBD2; j_gene: TRBJ2-1; CDR3nt: TGTGCCAGCAGCTTAGAGGGGACTAGCGTGGTTGAGCAGTTCTTC; CDR3aa: CASSLEGTSVVEQFF
abundance: -; v_gene: TRBV4-2; d_gene: -; j_gene: TRBJ1-1; CDR3nt: TGTGCCAGCAGCCACACGAATCCAGGGGACGAAGCTTTCTTT; CDR3aa: CASSHTNPGDEAFF
abundance: -; v_gene: TRBV7-2; d_gene: -; j_gene: TRBJ2-7; CDR3nt: TGTGCCAGCAGCTTAGGCGGAGGGGGATCCTACGAGCAGTACTTC; CDR3aa: CASSLGGGGSYEQYF
abundance: -; v_gene: TRBV24-1; d_gene: TRBD1; j_gene: TRBJ2-5; CDR3nt: TGTGCCACCAGTGATGCCGGACAGGGAGGCCAAGAGACCCAGTACTTC; CDR3aa: CATSDAGQGGQETQYF
abundance: -; v_gene: TRBV10-3; d_gene: -; j_gene: TRBJ2-5; CDR3nt: TGTGCCATCAGTGAAGGCTCCCGGGAGACCCAGTACTTC; CDR3aa: CAISEGSRETQYF
abundance: -; v_gene: TRBV20-1; d_gene: -; j_gene: TRBJ2-5; CDR3nt: TGCAGTGCTTCGGGCTCCGAGACCCAGTACTTC; CDR3aa: CSASGSETQYF
abundance: -; v_gene: TRBV5-1; d_gene: -; j_gene: TRBJ2-7; CDR3nt: TGCGCCAGCAGCTTGTTGTCCACGAGCTACGAGCAGTACTTC; CDR3aa: CASSLLSTSYEQYF
abundance: once; v_gene: TRBV6-5; d_gene: -; j_gene: TRBJ2-5; CDR3nt: TGTGCCAGCAGTTACGGAGAGACCCAGTACTTC; CDR3aa: CASSYGETQYF
abundance: -; v_gene: TRBV10-3; d_gene: -; j_gene: TRBJ2-7; CDR3nt: TGTGCCATCTTAGCTCCGAGCTACGAGCAGTACTTC; CDR3aa: CAILAPSYEQYF
abundance: once; v_gene: TRBV5-4; d_gene: -; j_gene: TRBJ2-2; CDR3nt: TGTGCCAGCAGCCCCGGGGTACTAGCACTGAACACCGGGGAGCTGTTTTTT; CDR3aa: CASSPGVLALNTGELFF
abundance: -; v_gene: TRBV27; d_gene: -; j_gene: TRBJ1-1; CDR3nt: TGTGCCAGCAGTTTATTAGGGCGGTTCGAAGCTTTCTTT; CDR3aa: CASSLLGRFEAFF
abundance: -; v_gene: TRBV5-4; d_gene: -; j_gene: TRBJ2-2; CDR3nt: TGTGCCAGCAGCTCTCAACTTAATCTGGGGACCGGGGAGCTGTTTTTT; CDR3aa: CASSSQLNLGTGELFF
abundance: -; v_gene: TRBV3-1/TRBV3-2; d_gene: TRBD1; j_gene: TRBJ1-1; CDR3nt: TGTGCCAGCAACAGGGGGGACACTGAAGCTTTCTTT; CDR3aa: CASNRGDTEAFF
abundance: -; v_gene: TRBV6-5; d_gene: -; j_gene: TRBJ2-7; CDR3nt: TGTGCCAGCAGTTACTCGATTCCAAGGTCCTACGAGCAGTACTTC; CDR3aa: CASSYSIPRSYEQYF
abundance: once; v_gene: TRBV5-1; d_gene: TRBD1; j_gene: TRBJ2-6; CDR3nt: TGCGCCAGCAGCGGATGGGACAGGGCGGCCAACGTCCTGACTTTC; CDR3aa: CASSGWDRAANVLTF
abundance: -; v_gene: TRBV27; d_gene: TRBD1; j_gene: TRBJ1-4; CDR3nt: TGTGCCAGCAGCGACAGGGGTACTAATGAAAAACTGTTTTTT; CDR3aa: CASSDRGTNEKLFF
abundance: -; v_gene: TRBV7-3; d_gene: TRBD1; j_gene: TRBJ1-1; CDR3nt: TGTGCCAGCAGCTTAAGAGGGACAGGGGACACTGAAGCTTTCTTT; CDR3aa: CASSLRGTGDTEAFF
abundance: -; v_gene: TRBV25-1; d_gene: TRBD1; j_gene: TRBJ2-7; CDR3nt: TGTGCCAGCAGTGAACCAGGACAGGGTAAACTATACGAGCAGTACTTC; CDR3aa: CASSEPGQGKLYEQYF
abundance: -; v_gene: TRBV30; d_gene: -; j_gene: TRBJ1-1; CDR3nt: TGTGCCTGGAGTTTGGCGATGAACACTGAAGCTTTCTTT; CDR3aa: CAWSLAMNTEAFF
abundance: -; v_gene: TRBV19; d_gene: TRBD1; j_gene: TRBJ2-1; CDR3nt: TGTGCCAGTAGTATAACACAGGGGTATTACAATGAGCAGTTCTTC; CDR3aa: CASSITQGYYNEQFF